The 22 T cell receptor beta chains below were found in one sample sequenced in a study of shared clonotypes between healthy human individuals. Sequenced by immunoSEQ multiplex PCR; TCRdb stores in-frame clones only, minus some. The sample lists millions of clones; roughly 95% were seen once. Source material: naive CD4+ T cells sorted from blood. Subset defined: CD45RA+ positively selected. These receptors were collected from a man aged 18 to 29 in good health.

The J gene is TRBJ2-3, the V gene TRBV6-5; 10 bases are a match to TRBD2. The CDR3 length is 14 residues. V dropped 5 bases and J dropped 3; count of bases not matched to a gene: 2. Germline assignment: CDR1 MNHEY and CDR2 SVGAGI. The CDR3 DNA reads TGTGCCAGCAGTCCGGGACTAGCGACAGATACGCAGTATTTT. It translates to CASSPGLATDTQYF.

Only one count was recorded for this clone. The CDR3 sequence is CASSDGGSYNEQFF. The CDR3 nucleotides read TGTGCCAGCAGTGACGGGGGCTCCTACAATGAGCAGTTCTTC. The chain joins TRBV2 to TRBJ2-1; TRBD2 is a possible D gene (6 bases). Germline V gives CDR1 SNHLY, CDR2 FYNNEI. The V end was cut by 3 bases, the J end by 0 bases, with 6 bases between. This CDR3 is 14 amino acids long.

The V call is TRBV6-4, the J call TRBJ1-6; D unclear. The CDR3 loop spans 13 amino acids. Between the trimmed V and J ends, which lost 3 bases and 9 bases, there was a span of 9 bases. Looked up from germline, CDR1 is MRHNA and CDR2 is SNTAGT. CDR3 coding DNA: TGTGCCAGCAGTGATGAGATTTCTTCACCCCTCCACTTT. Encoded protein: CASSDEISSPLHF.

V is TRBV9 and J is TRBJ1-1; D is perhaps TRBD1 (6 bases). The CDR3 totals 14 residues. CDR1 is SGDLS and CDR2 is YYNGEE in the germline V gene. V lost 2 bases, J lost 0 bases, and 8 bases lay in between. CDR3 loop: CASSVGHLNTEAFF. CDR3 DNA sequence: TGTGCCAGCAGCGTGGGACATCTGAACACTGAAGCTTTCTTT.

V gene TRBV28 combines with J gene TRBJ1-1; D is unclear. The germline V and J ends were trimmed by 0 bases and 1 base, with 9 bases remaining between them. The CDR3 is 15 residues long. Germline CDR1 is MDHEN and CDR2 is SYDVKM. The CDR3 nucleotides are TGTGCCAGCAGTTTATGGAGGGCCGGGAACACTGAAGCTTTCTTT. Translating it yields CASSLWRAGNTEAFF.

The chain has TRBV11-2 and TRBJ2-2, with 12 bases identical to TRBD1. CDR1 and CDR2 (germline): SGHAT, FQNNGV. The CDR3 is 16 amino acids. V gave up 6 bases and J gave up 5 bases; unmatched junction bases: 7. The CDR3 region is CASSPGTGGKTGELFF. The CDR3 DNA reads as TGTGCCAGCAGTCCCGGGACAGGGGGCAAGACCGGGGAGCTGTTTTTT. Using reference TRBV11-2 and TRBJ2-2 for the parts outside the CDR3, the full variable domain is EAGVAQSPRYKIIEKRQSVAFWCNPISGHATLYWYQQILGQGPKLLIQFQNNGVVDDSQLPKDRFSAERLKGVDSTLKIQPAKLEDSAVYLCASSPGTGGKTGELFFGEGSRLTVL.

This chain connects TRBV4-3 to TRBJ1-2; TRBD1 matches 9 bases. Germline CDR1 reads LGHNA; CDR2 reads YSLEER. The ends lost 6 bases at V and 8 bases at J; junction bases unmatched: 7. This CDR3 has 13 residues. CDR3 in DNA: TGCGCCAGCAGACCCGGGACAGGGTTCGGCTACACCTTC. This codes for CASRPGTGFGYTF.

CDR3 protein: CASSATRGQRNQPQHF. CDR3 sequence (DNA): TGTGCCAGTAGTGCAACCCGGGGACAGCGCAATCAGCCCCAGCATTTT. The V and J genes are TRBV19 and TRBJ1-5, with 7 nucleotides matching TRBD1. Germline V gene lookup returns CDR1 LNHDA and CDR2 SQIVND (reference sequence). V shed 5 bases, J shed 2 bases, and the junction held 9 bases outside the gene matches. The CDR3 is made up of 16 amino acids.

The gene calls are TRBV6-4 and TRBJ1-2; D unresolved. V was pared by 9 bases and J by 0 bases, with 11 bases between. The CDR3 loop spans 13 amino acids. CDR1 and CDR2 (germline): MRHNA, SNTAGT. The CDR3 bases are TGTGCCAGGGAAGCAGGAACTAACTATGGCTACACCTTC. It codes for CAREAGTNYGYTF.

As to this clone: Additional DNA sequences in this sample encode the identical CDR3. V usage is TRBV9 and J usage is TRBJ2-7, with 12 bases fitting TRBD2. The CDR3 is made up of 15 amino acids. V lost 2 bases and J lost 5; bases outside the gene matches: 5. The germline CDR1 and CDR2 sequences are SGDLS and YYNGEE. The CDR3 region is CASSVRLAGVDEQYF. Here the CDR3 DNA reads TGTGCCAGCAGCGTCCGACTAGCGGGAGTCGACGAGCAGTACTTC. The full variable domain, completed using reference TRBV9 and TRBJ2-7, is DSGVTQTPKHLITATGQRVTLRCSPRSGDLSVYWYQQSLDQGLQFLIQYYNGEERAKGNILERFSAQQFPDLHSELNLSSLELGDSALYFCASSVRLAGVDEQYFGPGTRLTVT.

This chain uses TRBV2 with TRBJ2-7; D possibly matches TRBD1 or TRBD2 (6 bases each). The germline V gene encodes CDR1 SNHLY and CDR2 FYNNEI. The germline V and J ends were trimmed by 6 bases and 3 bases, with 12 bases remaining between them. CDR3 length equals 13 residues. For the CDR3, the DNA is TGTGCCAGCAGCTTCCGGGGGCTCTACGAGCAGTACTTC. Translation gives CASSFRGLYEQYF.

V is TRBV5-1 and J is TRBJ1-1; D unclear. The CDR3 sequence is 15 residues long. The V end was cut by 0 bases, the J end by 4 bases, with 13 bases between. Germline-derived CDR1 and CDR2 are SGHRS and YFSETQ. CDR3 coding DNA: TGCGCCAGCAGCTTGGGAGAGGTCCTGTCCACTGAAGCTTTCTTT. It is translated as CASSLGEVLSTEAFF.

V usage is TRBV6-1 and J usage is TRBJ2-1; possible D gene TRBD2, 6 bases. Deletions cut 10 bases from V and 5 bases from J, with 18 bases between. This CDR3 comprises 14 residues. Germline CDR1 MNHNS, CDR2 SASEGT. The CDR3 loop reads CANSLAEGNNEQFF. CDR3 coding DNA: TGTGCCAACAGCTTAGCGGAAGGGAACAATGAGCAGTTCTTC.

This clone occurred once. The CDR3 DNA reads as TGTGCCAGCAGCCTGGAGACTAGCGGGGGGAAAAACATTCAGTACTTC. Residues: CASSLETSGGKNIQYF. This rearrangement joins TRBV7-9 to TRBJ2-4; 13 bases are a match to TRBD2. The CDR3 has 16 residues. CDR1 is SEHNR and CDR2 is FQNEAQ in the germline V gene (reference sequence). Germline trimming cut 5 bases from V and 4 bases from J; bases unmatched to any gene: 5.

Regarding this clone: The sample holds other DNA sequences that translate to the same CDR3. The V call is TRBV18, the J call TRBJ2-7, with 10 positions matching TRBD1. This CDR3 has 16 amino acids. Germline CDR1 and CDR2: KGHSH and LQKENI. The J segment lost 1 base and the V segment lost 6 bases, leaving 9 bases of the junction unmatched. CDR3 sequence (DNA): TGTGCCAGCTCCCTCCTCGGGACAGGGGCTTCCTACGAGCAGTACTTC. Translating it yields CASSLLGTGASYEQYF.

The V gene is TRBV15, the J gene TRBJ2-7; possibly TRBD1 for D (5 bases). CDR1 is LNHNV and CDR2 is YYDKDF in the germline V gene (reference sequence). V was pared by 0 bases and J by 7 bases, with 16 bases between. This CDR3 is 15 amino acids long. CDR3 DNA sequence: TGTGCCACCAGCAGAGATACGCCCCCCAGACAGGAGCAGTACTTC. Protein sequence: CATSRDTPPRQEQYF.

The rearrangement links TRBV10-2 to TRBJ1-5; TRBD1 matches 7 bases. J gave up 4 bases and V 5 bases, and 5 bases lay outside the gene matches. Germline CDR1 is WSHSY and CDR2 is SAAADI. The CDR3 length is 14 residues. CDR3 sequence: CASSPQGSNQPQHF. As DNA, the CDR3 is TGCGCCAGCAGTCCACAGGGGTCTAATCAGCCCCAGCATTTT.

This clone came up once. The gene calls are TRBV19 and TRBJ2-7; 7 nucleotides match TRBD1. Trimming cost V 5 bases and J 6 bases; bases outside gene matches: 10. The V gene's germline CDR1 is LNHDA and CDR2 SQIVND (reference sequence). CDR3 length equals 14 residues. This chain's CDR3 is CASSPGQPRSEQYF. DNA of the CDR3: TGTGCCAGTAGTCCGGGACAGCCCCGGAGCGAGCAGTACTTC.

The chain is built from TRBV2 and TRBJ2-7; D may be TRBD1 (5 bases). Germline CDR1 is SNHLY and CDR2 is FYNNEI. CDR3 size: 12 residues. Trimming shortened V by 4 bases and J by 5 bases, and 9 bases separated the two germline ends. The CDR3 nucleotides read TGTGCCAGCAGTGTCACAGGCCACGAGCAGTACTTC. This gives the protein CASSVTGHEQYF.

The chain joins TRBV28 to TRBJ1-2; D call uncertain. V was clipped by 7 bases and J by 7 bases, with 10 bases between them. The CDR3 has 11 amino acids. Germline values: CDR1 MDHEN, CDR2 SYDVKM. The CDR3 DNA reads TGTGCCAGCATCTCCTGGGGTGGCTACACCTTC. This sequence encodes CASISWGGYTF.

The chain links TRBV15 to TRBJ1-2; no clear D gene. Trimming took 9 bases from V and 0 from J, leaving 14 bases between them. Germline lookup yields CDR1 LNHNV and CDR2 YYDKDF (reference sequence). The length of the CDR3 is 14 residues. CDR3 DNA: TGTGCCACTAGACGAGCGGGAGCTAACTATGGCTACACCTTC. Encoded protein: CATRRAGANYGYTF.

As regards this clone: This sample includes further DNA sequences coding for the same CDR3. The gene calls are TRBV18 and TRBJ1-4; D is perhaps TRBD1 (5 bases). The germline V gene has CDR1 KGHSH and CDR2 LQKENI. CDR3 length equals 15 residues. V gave up 0 bases and J gave up 2 bases, with 7 bases separating them. The CDR3 region is CASSPPGRTNEKLFF. In DNA form, the CDR3 reads TGTGCCAGCTCACCACCGGGGCGTACTAATGAAAAACTGTTTTTT. Drawing the rest from reference TRBV18 and TRBJ1-4, the complete variable domain is NAGVMQNPRHLVRRRGQEARLRCSPMKGHSHVYWYRQLPEEGLKFMVYLQKENIIDESGMPKERFSAEFPKEGPSILRIQQVVRGDSAAYFCASSPPGRTNEKLFFGSGTQLSVL.